This TCR beta chain originates from a study of cytomegalovirus exposure and HLA in healthy donors. PCR employed 60 Vbeta and 13 Jbeta primers. Profiled with immunoSEQ multiplex PCR; TCRdb holds only in-frame clones, not every one. The table records 88,000 or so clones, 62% of them present only once. This clone has just a few counts. No antigen is known for it. The CDR3 runs 14 residues. Germline V gene data show CDR1 as MRHNA and CDR2 as SNTAGT. The V and J ends lost 5 bases and 4 bases respectively, with 11 bases between them. Overall study findings and caveats: DRB1 showed the most TCR associations and HLA-C the fewest in a later analysis, as rates varied by HLA locus. Most TCR sequences were seen very rarely across donors, but some public TCRs occurred in many.

The clonotype was recovered from a male donor in good health and CMV-seropositive. The J gene is TRBJ2-2, the V gene TRBV6-4, with D possibly TRBD2 on 5 matching bases. Sequencing was carried out using PBMCs. The CDR3 bases are TGTGCCAGCAGTCGAGGGTTTGGCACCGGGGAGCTGTTTTTT. It specifies CASSRGFGTGELFF.